The subject of this entry is one TCR beta chain. The record originates from a study of blood T cell repertoires in COVID-19. Study-level information: T cells, B-cell-depleted T cells, or PBMCs provided the cDNA or gDNA that served as material.

V was pared by 5 bases and J by 4 bases, with 7 bases of the junction left unmatched. The germline gives CDR1 MNHEY, CDR2 SVGAGI. CDR3 length: 14 residues. Authors' processing steps: Cell counts per sample came from amplifying reference gene primers. The assay was immunoSEQ multiplex PCR, and TCRdb's table has in-frame clones only and misses some. Clone size and the V and J calls come from that table; the DNA yielded D and trimming. The table lists a few hundred thousand clones, roughly nine tenths of them singletons. Individuals aged about 18 to 100 years were recruited from 24 US areas. The source of this sequence is a woman in her thirties who had recovered from COVID-19. Sequencing was done on a sample of PBMCs or T cells enriched from blood (not recorded which). The gene calls are TRBV6-5 and TRBJ1-2, with 7 bases identical to TRBD1. This CDR3 is CASSRSTGVYGYTF. For the CDR3, the DNA is TGTGCCAGCAGTAGATCCACAGGGGTCTATGGCTACACCTTC.